These 22 T cell receptor beta chains originate from one sample sequenced in a study of T cell changes during pregnancy in multiple sclerosis (dated by TCRdb to about 2019). Libraries were made using the immunoSEQ multiplex PCR assay. In its TCRdb copy, this immuneACCESS table keeps in-frame sequences only and misses some clones. Where compared with another copy, unresolved V genes explain less than half of these, and the others have no known cause. The sample has 40,000 or so clones on record, 88% of them singletons. Of the sample, more than 5.5% is held by the ten largest clones. This material consisted of CD8+ T cells from peripheral blood mononuclear cells, taken in the third trimester of pregnancy. These TCRs come from a female donor with multiple sclerosis, enrolled in a pregnancy study.

V is TRBV19 and J is TRBJ1-5; D is perhaps TRBD1 (5 bases). CDR3 length equals 15 residues. V was cut by 5 bases and J by 10 bases, with 21 bases left in between. The germline gives CDR1 LNHDA, CDR2 SQIVND (reference sequence). In nucleotides, the CDR3 is TGTGCCAGTAGTTTTCCGGGGGGGGAAAGTCGCCCCCAGCATTTT. As protein: CASSFPGGESRPQHF.

The chain's CDR3 is CASSNKGQGGEQNTEAFF. Written as DNA, the CDR3 is TGTGCCAGCAGCAATAAGGGCCAGGGAGGCGAACAGAACACTGAAGCTTTCTTT. V and J are TRBV21-1 and TRBJ1-1. TRBV21-1 is deemed a pseudogene. The CDR3 covers 18 residues.

The chain recombines TRBV28 with TRBJ1-4; 10 bases match TRBD1. The CDR3 has 14 residues. Germline assignment: CDR1 MDHEN and CDR2 SYDVKM. The ends lost 3 bases at V and 8 bases at J; junction bases unmatched: 3. CDR3 residues: CASSLDRGWEKLFF. Here the CDR3 DNA reads TGTGCCAGCAGTTTGGACAGGGGGTGGGAAAAACTGTTTTTT.

The chain couples TRBV5-1 to TRBJ2-7; TRBD1 matches at 7 bases. Trimming at V came to 6 bases and at J to 3 bases, leaving 9 bases not matched to a gene. The CDR3 has 14 residues. Germline CDR1 and CDR2: SGHRS and YFSETQ. CDR3 nucleotides: TGCGCCAGCAAATCGGGACAGAAGGTCTACGAGCAGTACTTC. It encodes CASKSGQKVYEQYF.

The rearrangement joins TRBV2 to TRBJ1-1; no definite D call. Germline CDR1 reads SNHLY; CDR2 reads FYNNEI. The CDR3 sequence is 13 residues long. V was trimmed by 8 bases and J by 0 bases, leaving 10 bases between them. The CDR3 DNA reads as TGTGCCAGCGAGCCAGGCCTGAACACTGAAGCTTTCTTT. This sequence encodes CASEPGLNTEAFF.

J is TRBJ2-7 and V is TRBV5-4; 7 bases map to TRBD2. CDR1 is SGHNT and CDR2 is YYREEE in the germline V gene (reference sequence). This CDR3 region has 14 residues. Unmatched junction bases numbered 6, after V lost 4 bases and J lost 2 bases. CDR3 region: CASSQAAGAYEQYF. CDR3 coding DNA: TGTGCCAGCAGCCAAGCCGCGGGGGCCTACGAGCAGTACTTC.

This chain uses TRBV7-8 with TRBJ2-5; TRBD1 matches at 9 bases. The CDR3 covers 16 residues. The V and J ends lost 5 bases and 4 bases, in that order; junction bases with no gene match: 11. In germline, CDR1 is SGHVS, CDR2 FQNEAQ. DNA of the CDR3: TGTGCCAGCAGCCCGCGGACAGGGGAGTCCCCAGAGACCCAGTACTTC. Residues: CASSPRTGESPETQYF.

V gene TRBV4-2 combines with J gene TRBJ1-1, with a possible D match to TRBD1 (6 bases). V lost 0 bases to trimming and J lost 7 bases, with 15 bases between them. CDR3 length: 15 residues. Germline CDR1 and CDR2: LGHNA and YNFKEQ. CDR3 region: CASSQEEGEPGEAFF. In DNA, the CDR3 is TGTGCCAGCAGCCAAGAAGAGGGGGAGCCCGGTGAAGCTTTCTTT.

This clone occurred once. The chain recombines TRBV7-2 with TRBJ1-5; D perhaps matches TRBD1 (5 bases). Germline-derived CDR1 and CDR2 are SGHTA and FQGNSA. This CDR3 region has 15 residues. V lost 5 bases and J 5 bases, leaving 16 bases between the germline ends. In DNA form, the CDR3 reads TGTGCCAGCAGCAGCCGGGCCGGGGGTTATCAGCCCCAGCATTTT. This encodes CASSSRAGGYQPQHF. Drawing the rest from reference TRBV7-2 and TRBJ1-5, the complete variable domain is GAGVSQSPSNKVTEKGKDVELRCDPISGHTALYWYRQSLGQGLEFLIYFQGNSAPDKSGLPSDRFSAERTGGSVSTLTIQRTQQEDSAVYLCASSSRAGGYQPQHFGDGTRLSIL.

This chain links TRBV6-5 with TRBJ2-7, with 11 bases fitting TRBD2. Looked up from germline, CDR1 is MNHEY and CDR2 is SVGAGI. With V trimmed by 2 bases and J by 3 bases, 0 bases remained unmatched. The CDR3 spans 14 residues. CDR3 protein: CASSYGTSGYEQYF. Here the CDR3 DNA reads TGTGCCAGCAGTTACGGGACTAGCGGCTACGAGCAGTACTTC.

The chain combines TRBV6-1 with TRBJ1-2; a weak D match, TRBD1 (5 bases). CDR3 length equals 13 residues. From germline, CDR1 is MNHNS and CDR2 SASEGT. V dropped 5 bases and J dropped 3 bases, with 10 bases sitting between them. The CDR3, as DNA: TGTGCCAGCAGTTTACAGGAATACTATGGCTACACCTTC. Its protein is CASSLQEYYGYTF.

The V gene is TRBV6-4, the J gene TRBJ1-2; D uncertain. This CDR3 comprises 15 residues. V dropped 6 bases and J dropped 4 bases, with 18 bases sitting between them. Germline assignment: CDR1 MRHNA and CDR2 SNTAGT. CDR3 in amino acids: CASSLTLGSTYGYTF. In DNA, the CDR3 is TGTGCCAGCAGCCTTACCCTGGGGAGCACCTATGGCTACACCTTC.

The chain uses TRBV4-2 and TRBJ2-5; 10 bases fit TRBD2. V dropped 0 bases and J dropped 2; count of bases not matched to a gene: 3. The CDR3 is 16 amino acids. Germline loops: CDR1 LGHNA, CDR2 YNFKEQ. CDR3 sequence reads: CASSQDLAGEQETQYF. CDR3 DNA: TGTGCCAGCAGCCAAGACCTAGCGGGGGAGCAAGAGACCCAGTACTTC.

The genes are TRBV7-9 and TRBJ1-1, with a tentative D call TRBD1 (5 bases). CDR1 is SEHNR and CDR2 is FQNEAQ in the germline V gene (reference sequence). The CDR3 is made up of 15 amino acids. Trimming shortened V by 1 base and J by 1 base, and 10 bases separated the two germline ends. Written as DNA, the CDR3 is TGTGCCAGCAGCTTAGAGAGACAGAGGAACACTGAAGCTTTCTTT. This sequence encodes CASSLERQRNTEAFF. Variable domain in full (rest from reference TRBV7-9 and TRBJ1-1): DTGVSQNPRHKITKRGQNVTFRCDPISEHNRLYWYRQTLGQGPEFLTYFQNEAQLEKSRLLSDRFSAERPKGSFSTLEIQRTEQGDSAMYLCASSLERQRNTEAFFGQGTRLTVV.

The rearrangement uses TRBV11-2 and TRBJ2-3; D may be TRBD1 (5 bases). Trimming pared 2 bases from V and 9 bases from J, leaving 9 bases between. Germline V lookup: CDR1 SGHAT, CDR2 FQNNGV. The CDR3 has 12 amino acids. CDR3 residues: CASSLQGFTQYF. The DNA for the CDR3 is TGTGCCAGCAGCTTACAGGGATTCACGCAGTATTTT.

This clone occurred a few times. This rearrangement joins TRBV4-2 to TRBJ1-3; 7 positions match TRBD1. The CDR3 length is 15 residues. The V and J ends lost 2 bases and 3 bases, in that order; junction bases with no gene match: 4. Germline lookup yields CDR1 LGHNA and CDR2 YNFKEQ. CDR3: CASSQNRGFGNTIYF. The CDR3 coding sequence is TGTGCCAGCAGCCAAAACAGGGGTTTTGGAAACACCATATATTTT.

This clone was detected only once. The chain recombines TRBV16 with TRBJ1-2; TRBD1 matches at 8 bases. The germline gives CDR1 KGHSY, CDR2 FQNENV. The CDR3 length is 17 residues. Trimming removed 7 bases from V and 2 bases from J; junction bases left unmatched: 15. CDR3 in amino acids: CASNNPGGGKLNYGYTF. The CDR3 bases are TGTGCCAGCAACAACCCAGGGGGCGGAAAACTCAACTATGGCTACACCTTC.

V usage is TRBV10-2 and J usage is TRBJ2-7; D not certain. V lost 5 bases and J 0 bases, leaving 11 bases between the germline ends. There are 14 residues in the CDR3. CDR1 and CDR2 from the germline V gene are WSHSY and SAAADI. The CDR3 nucleotides are TGCGCCAGCAGTCCCCTGGCTAGCTCCTACGAGCAGTACTTC. Encoded protein: CASSPLASSYEQYF.

This clone has only one observation. The CDR3 region has the DNA TGTGCCACCAGCCCGGCGGGGACAGAGGTGTCCAAGCAGTACTTC. Translated, it gives CATSPAGTEVSKQYF. The chain links TRBV15 to TRBJ2-7, with D possibly being TRBD1 (7 bases). Looked up from germline, CDR1 is LNHNV and CDR2 is YYDKDF (reference sequence). This CDR3 has 15 amino acids. The V end lost 5 bases, the J end lost 8 bases, and 22 bases lay between the germline ends.

The chain recombines TRBV6-1 with TRBJ2-2; TRBD2 might be the D (5 bases). V was shortened by 5 bases and J by 4 bases, with 11 bases between the two germline ends. The CDR3 totals 14 residues. Germline V gene sequence: CDR1 MNHNS, CDR2 SASEGT. The CDR3 nucleotides are TGTGCCAGCAGTAGGCCCCGGGGCACCGGGGAGCTGTTTTTT. It codes for CASSRPRGTGELFF.

This clone was recorded only once. This chain links TRBV5-1 with TRBJ2-3; TRBD1 agrees at 7 bases. V was clipped by 5 bases and J by 2 bases; unmatched bases: 5. Germline CDR1 and CDR2: SGHRS and YFSETQ. The CDR3 spans 14 residues. CDR3: CASSEGTDTDTQYF. CDR3 DNA: TGCGCCAGCAGTGAGGGGACAGACACAGATACGCAGTATTTT.

This chain uses TRBV5-5 with TRBJ1-1, with 11 positions matching TRBD1. Unmatched junction bases numbered 9, after V lost 5 bases and J lost 3 bases. This CDR3 has 16 residues. Germline loops: CDR1 SGHKS, CDR2 YYEKEE (reference sequence). DNA of the CDR3: TGTGCCAGCAGTTACCGGGACAGGGGGATATACACTGAAGCTTTCTTT. Its protein is CASSYRDRGIYTEAFF.